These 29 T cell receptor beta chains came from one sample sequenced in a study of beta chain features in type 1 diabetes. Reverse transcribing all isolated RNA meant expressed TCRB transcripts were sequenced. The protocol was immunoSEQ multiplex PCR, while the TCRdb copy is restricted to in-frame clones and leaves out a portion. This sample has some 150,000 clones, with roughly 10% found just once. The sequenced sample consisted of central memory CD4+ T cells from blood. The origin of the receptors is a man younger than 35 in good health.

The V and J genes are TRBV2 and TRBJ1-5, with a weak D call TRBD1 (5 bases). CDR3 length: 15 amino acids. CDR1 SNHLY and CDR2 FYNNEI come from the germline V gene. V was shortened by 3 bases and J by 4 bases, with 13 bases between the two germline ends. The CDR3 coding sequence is TGTGCCAGCAGTGATCGGGGGGGACGGAATCAGCCCCAGCATTTT. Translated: CASSDRGGRNQPQHF.

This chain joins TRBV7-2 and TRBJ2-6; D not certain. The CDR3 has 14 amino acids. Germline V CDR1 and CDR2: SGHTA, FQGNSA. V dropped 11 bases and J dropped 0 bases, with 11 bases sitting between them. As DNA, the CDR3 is TGTGCCGACACTCAGCGCTCTGGGGCCAACGTCCTGACTTTC. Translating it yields CADTQRSGANVLTF.

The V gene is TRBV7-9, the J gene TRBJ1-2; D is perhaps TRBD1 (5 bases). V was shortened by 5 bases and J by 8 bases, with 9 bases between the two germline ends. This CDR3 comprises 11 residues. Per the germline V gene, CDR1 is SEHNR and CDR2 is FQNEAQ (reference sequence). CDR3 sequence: CASSGGGGYTF. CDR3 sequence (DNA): TGTGCCAGCAGCGGGGGAGGCGGCTACACCTTC. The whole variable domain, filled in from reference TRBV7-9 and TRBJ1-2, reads DTGVSQNPRHKITKRGQNVTFRCDPISEHNRLYWYRQTLGQGPEFLTYFQNEAQLEKSRLLSDRFSAERPKGSFSTLEIQRTEQGDSAMYLCASSGGGGYTFGSGTRLTVV.

In nucleotides, the CDR3 is TGTGCCAGCAGCTCTGGACAGGGTCGAACCGCTGGGGCCAACGTCCTGACTTTC. Encoded protein: CASSSGQGRTAGANVLTF. This chain joins TRBV9 and TRBJ2-6; 8 positions agree with TRBD1. CDR1 and CDR2 from the germline V gene are SGDLS and YYNGEE. The CDR3 length is 18 residues. Unmatched junction bases numbered 11, after V lost 4 bases and J lost 2 bases.

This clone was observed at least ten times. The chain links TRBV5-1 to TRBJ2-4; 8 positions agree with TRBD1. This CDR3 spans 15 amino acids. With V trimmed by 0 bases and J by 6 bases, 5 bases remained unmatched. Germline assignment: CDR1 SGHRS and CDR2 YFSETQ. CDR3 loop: CASSLAGTGLNIQYF. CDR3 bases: TGCGCCAGCAGCTTGGCGGGGACAGGTCTAAACATTCAGTACTTC.

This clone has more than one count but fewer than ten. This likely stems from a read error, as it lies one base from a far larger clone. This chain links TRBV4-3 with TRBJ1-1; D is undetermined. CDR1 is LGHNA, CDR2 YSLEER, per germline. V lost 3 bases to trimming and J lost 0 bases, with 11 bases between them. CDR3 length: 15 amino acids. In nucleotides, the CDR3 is TGCGCCAGCAGCCACGGTGGGCAGCTGAACACTGAAGCTTTCTTT. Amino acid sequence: CASSHGGQLNTEAFF.

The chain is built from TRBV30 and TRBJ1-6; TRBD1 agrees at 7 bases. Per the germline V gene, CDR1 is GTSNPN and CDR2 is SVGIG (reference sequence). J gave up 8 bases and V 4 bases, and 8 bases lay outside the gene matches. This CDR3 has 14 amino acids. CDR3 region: CAWNRQGQYSPLHF. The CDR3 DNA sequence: TGTGCCTGGAACCGACAGGGTCAATATTCACCCCTCCACTTT.

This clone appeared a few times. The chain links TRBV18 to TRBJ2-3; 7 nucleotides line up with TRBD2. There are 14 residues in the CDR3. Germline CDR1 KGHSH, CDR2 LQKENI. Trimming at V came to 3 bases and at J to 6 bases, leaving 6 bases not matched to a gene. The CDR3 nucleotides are TGTGCCAGCTCACCCCTGACTAGCTGGGATACGCAGTATTTT. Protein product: CASSPLTSWDTQYF.

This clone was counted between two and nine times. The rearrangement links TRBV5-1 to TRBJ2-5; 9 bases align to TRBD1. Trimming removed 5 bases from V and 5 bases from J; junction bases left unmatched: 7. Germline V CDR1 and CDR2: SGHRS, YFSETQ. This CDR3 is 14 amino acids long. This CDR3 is CASRITGGRETQYF. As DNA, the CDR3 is TGCGCCAGCAGGATTACAGGGGGCCGGGAGACCCAGTACTTC.

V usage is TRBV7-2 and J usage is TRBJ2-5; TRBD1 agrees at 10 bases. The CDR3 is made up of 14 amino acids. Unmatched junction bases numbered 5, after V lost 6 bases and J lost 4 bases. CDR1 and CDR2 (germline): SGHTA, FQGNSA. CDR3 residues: CASRRGTGVETQYF. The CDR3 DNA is TGTGCCAGCAGGCGCGGGACAGGGGTAGAGACCCAGTACTTC.

The chain's CDR3 is CASSYSGRIQETQYF. Here the CDR3 DNA reads TGTGCCAGCAGTTACTCCGGACGGATCCAAGAGACCCAGTACTTC. The chain carries TRBV6-5 and TRBJ2-5, with D uncertain. The CDR3 extends over 15 amino acids. CDR1 MNHEY and CDR2 SVGAGI come from the germline V gene. Trimming removed 0 bases from V and 1 base from J, with 9 bases in between.

CDR3 DNA: TGTGCCAGCACGGACACCGGGGAGCTGTTTTTT. Protein sequence: CASTDTGELFF. The genes are TRBV2 and TRBJ2-2, with D unresolved. The CDR3 extends over 11 amino acids. Trimming took 7 bases from V and 3 from J, leaving 3 bases between them. CDR1 is SNHLY and CDR2 is FYNNEI in the germline V gene.

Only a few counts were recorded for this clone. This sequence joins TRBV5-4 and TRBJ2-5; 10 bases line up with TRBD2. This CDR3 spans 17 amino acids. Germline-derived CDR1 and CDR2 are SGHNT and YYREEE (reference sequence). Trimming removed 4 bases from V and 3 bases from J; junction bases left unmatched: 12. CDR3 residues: CASSPGSSGRKKETQYF. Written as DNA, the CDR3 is TGTGCCAGCAGCCCCGGGAGTAGCGGGAGGAAGAAAGAGACCCAGTACTTC.

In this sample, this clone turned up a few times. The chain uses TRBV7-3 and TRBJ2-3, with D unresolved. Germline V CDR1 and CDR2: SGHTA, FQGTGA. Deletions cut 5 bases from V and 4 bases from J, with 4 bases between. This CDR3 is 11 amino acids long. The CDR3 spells CASSTSDTQYF. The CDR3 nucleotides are TGTGCCAGCAGCACCTCAGATACGCAGTATTTT. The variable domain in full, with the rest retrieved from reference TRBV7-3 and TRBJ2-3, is GAGVSQTPSNKVTEKGKYVELRCDPISGHTALYWYRQSLGQGPEFLIYFQGTGAADDSGLPNDRFFAVRPEGSVSTLKIQRTERGDSAVYLCASSTSDTQYFGPGTRLTVL.

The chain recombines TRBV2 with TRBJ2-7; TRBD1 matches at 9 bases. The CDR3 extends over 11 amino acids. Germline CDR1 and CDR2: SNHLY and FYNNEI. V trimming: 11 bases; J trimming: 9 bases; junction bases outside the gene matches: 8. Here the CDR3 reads CAGGTGTVQYF. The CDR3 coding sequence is TGTGCCGGAGGGACAGGGACGGTGCAGTACTTC.

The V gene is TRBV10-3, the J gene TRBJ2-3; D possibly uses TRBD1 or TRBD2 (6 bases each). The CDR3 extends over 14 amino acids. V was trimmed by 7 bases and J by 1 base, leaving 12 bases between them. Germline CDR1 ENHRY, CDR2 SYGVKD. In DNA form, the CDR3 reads TGTGCCATCACCGAGGGGGGCGGCACAGATACGCAGTATTTT. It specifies CAITEGGGTDTQYF.

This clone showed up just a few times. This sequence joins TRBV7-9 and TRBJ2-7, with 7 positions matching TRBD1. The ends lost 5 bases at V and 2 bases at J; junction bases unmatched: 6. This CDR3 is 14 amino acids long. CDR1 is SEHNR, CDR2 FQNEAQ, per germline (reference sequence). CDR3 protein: CASSKGGQTYEQYF. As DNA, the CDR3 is TGTGCCAGCAGCAAAGGGGGACAGACCTACGAGCAGTACTTC.

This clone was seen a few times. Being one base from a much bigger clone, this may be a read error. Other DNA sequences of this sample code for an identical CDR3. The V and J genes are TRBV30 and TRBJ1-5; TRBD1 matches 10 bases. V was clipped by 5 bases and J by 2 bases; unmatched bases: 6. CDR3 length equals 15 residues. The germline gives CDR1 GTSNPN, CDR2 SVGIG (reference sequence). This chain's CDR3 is CAWALGTGGNQPQHF. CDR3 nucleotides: TGTGCCTGGGCGCTCGGGACAGGGGGCAATCAGCCCCAGCATTTT.

CDR3 in DNA: TGTGCCAGCAGCGTAGCTAGTCGGAACACCGGGGAGCTGTTTTTT. Encoded protein: CASSVASRNTGELFF. The chain is built from TRBV9 and TRBJ2-2; no firm D call. CDR3 length equals 15 residues. Germline values: CDR1 SGDLS, CDR2 YYNGEE. The germline V and J ends were trimmed by 0 bases and 1 base, with 7 bases remaining between them.

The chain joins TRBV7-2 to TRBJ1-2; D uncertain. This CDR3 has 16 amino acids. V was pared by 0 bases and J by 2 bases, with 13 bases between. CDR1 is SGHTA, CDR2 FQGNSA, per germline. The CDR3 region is CASSLASRGRNYGYTF. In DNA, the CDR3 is TGTGCCAGCAGCTTAGCGTCCAGAGGGCGCAACTATGGCTACACCTTC.

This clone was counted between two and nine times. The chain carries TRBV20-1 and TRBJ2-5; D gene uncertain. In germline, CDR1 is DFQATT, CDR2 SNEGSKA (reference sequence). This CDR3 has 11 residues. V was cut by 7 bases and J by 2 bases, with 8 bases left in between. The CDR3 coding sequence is TGCAGTGTCCTTCGACAAGAGACCCAGTACTTC. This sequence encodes CSVLRQETQYF.

This CDR3 reads CASSLVSSSEKLFF. The DNA of the CDR3 is TGTGCCAGCAGCTTAGTTTCCAGTAGCGAAAAACTGTTTTTT. J is TRBJ1-4 and V is TRBV7-2; no firm D call. Trimming shortened V by 1 base and J by 8 bases, and 11 bases separated the two germline ends. The germline gives CDR1 SGHTA, CDR2 FQGNSA. The length of the CDR3 is 14 residues. The whole variable domain, filled in from reference TRBV7-2 and TRBJ1-4, reads GAGVSQSPSNKVTEKGKDVELRCDPISGHTALYWYRQSLGQGLEFLIYFQGNSAPDKSGLPSDRFSAERTGGSVSTLTIQRTQQEDSAVYLCASSLVSSSEKLFFGSGTQLSVL.

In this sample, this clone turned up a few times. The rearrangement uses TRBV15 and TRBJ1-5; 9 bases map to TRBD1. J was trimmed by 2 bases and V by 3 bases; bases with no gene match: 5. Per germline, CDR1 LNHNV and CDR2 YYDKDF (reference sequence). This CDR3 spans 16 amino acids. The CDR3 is CATSRPGQGGNQPQHF. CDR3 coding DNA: TGTGCCACCAGCAGGCCGGGACAGGGTGGCAATCAGCCCCAGCATTTT.

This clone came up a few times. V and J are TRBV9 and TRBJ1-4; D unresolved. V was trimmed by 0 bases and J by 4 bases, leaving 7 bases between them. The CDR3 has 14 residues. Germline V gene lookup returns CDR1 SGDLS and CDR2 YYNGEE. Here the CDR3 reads CASSVERSNEKLFF. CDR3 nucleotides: TGTGCCAGCAGCGTAGAACGGAGTAATGAAAAACTGTTTTTT. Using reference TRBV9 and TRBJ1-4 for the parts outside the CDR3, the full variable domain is DSGVTQTPKHLITATGQRVTLRCSPRSGDLSVYWYQQSLDQGLQFLIQYYNGEERAKGNILERFSAQQFPDLHSELNLSSLELGDSALYFCASSVERSNEKLFFGSGTQLSVL.

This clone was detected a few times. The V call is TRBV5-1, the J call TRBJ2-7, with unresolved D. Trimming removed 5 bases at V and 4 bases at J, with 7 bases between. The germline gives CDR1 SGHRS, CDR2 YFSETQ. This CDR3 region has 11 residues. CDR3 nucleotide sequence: TGCGCCAGCAGAAGGGTTTACGAGCAGTACTTC. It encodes CASRRVYEQYF.

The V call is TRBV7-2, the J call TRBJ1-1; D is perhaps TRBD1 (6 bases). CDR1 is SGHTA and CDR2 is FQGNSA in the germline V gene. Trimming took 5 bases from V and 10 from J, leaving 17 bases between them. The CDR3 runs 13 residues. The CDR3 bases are TGTGCCAGCAGCCCCGGACAGCCGCCCGCAGCTTTCTTT. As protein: CASSPGQPPAAFF.

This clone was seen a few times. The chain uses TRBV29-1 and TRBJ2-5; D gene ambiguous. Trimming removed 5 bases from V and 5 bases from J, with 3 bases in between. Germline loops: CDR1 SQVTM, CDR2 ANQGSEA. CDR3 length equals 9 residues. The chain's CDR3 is CSVRETQYF. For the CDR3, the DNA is TGCAGCGTTCGGGAGACCCAGTACTTC.

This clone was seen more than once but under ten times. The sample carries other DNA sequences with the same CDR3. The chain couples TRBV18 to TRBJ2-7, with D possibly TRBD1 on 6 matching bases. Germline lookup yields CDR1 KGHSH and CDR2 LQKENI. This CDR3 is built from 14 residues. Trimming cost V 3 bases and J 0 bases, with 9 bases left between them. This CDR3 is CASSPRDTSYEQYF. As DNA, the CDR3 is TGTGCCAGCTCACCCCGGGACACCTCCTACGAGCAGTACTTC. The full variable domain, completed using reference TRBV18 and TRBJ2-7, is NAGVMQNPRHLVRRRGQEARLRCSPMKGHSHVYWYRQLPEEGLKFMVYLQKENIIDESGMPKERFSAEFPKEGPSILRIQQVVRGDSAAYFCASSPRDTSYEQYFGPGTRLTVT.

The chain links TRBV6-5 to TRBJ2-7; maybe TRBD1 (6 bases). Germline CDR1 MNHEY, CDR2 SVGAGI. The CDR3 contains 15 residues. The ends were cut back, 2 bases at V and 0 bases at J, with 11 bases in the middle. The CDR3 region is CASSYRDKSSYEQYF. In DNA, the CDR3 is TGTGCCAGCAGTTACCGGGACAAGAGCTCCTACGAGCAGTACTTC.